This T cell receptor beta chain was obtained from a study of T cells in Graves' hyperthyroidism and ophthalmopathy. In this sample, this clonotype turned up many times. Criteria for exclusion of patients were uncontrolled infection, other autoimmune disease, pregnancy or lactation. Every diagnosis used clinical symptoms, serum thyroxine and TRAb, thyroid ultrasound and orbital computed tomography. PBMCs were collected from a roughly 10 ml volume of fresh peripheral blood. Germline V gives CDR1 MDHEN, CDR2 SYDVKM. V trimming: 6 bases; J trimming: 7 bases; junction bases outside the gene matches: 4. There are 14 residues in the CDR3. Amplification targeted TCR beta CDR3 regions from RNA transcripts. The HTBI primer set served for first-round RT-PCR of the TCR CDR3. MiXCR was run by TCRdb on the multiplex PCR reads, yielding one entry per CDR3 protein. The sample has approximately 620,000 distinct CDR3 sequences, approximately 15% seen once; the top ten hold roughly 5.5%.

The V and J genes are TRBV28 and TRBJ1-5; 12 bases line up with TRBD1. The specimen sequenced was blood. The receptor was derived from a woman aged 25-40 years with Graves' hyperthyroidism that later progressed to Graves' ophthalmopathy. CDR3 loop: CASSRGTGGQPQHF. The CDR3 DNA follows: TGTGCCAGCAGCCGCGGGACAGGGGGCCAGCCCCAGCATTTT.